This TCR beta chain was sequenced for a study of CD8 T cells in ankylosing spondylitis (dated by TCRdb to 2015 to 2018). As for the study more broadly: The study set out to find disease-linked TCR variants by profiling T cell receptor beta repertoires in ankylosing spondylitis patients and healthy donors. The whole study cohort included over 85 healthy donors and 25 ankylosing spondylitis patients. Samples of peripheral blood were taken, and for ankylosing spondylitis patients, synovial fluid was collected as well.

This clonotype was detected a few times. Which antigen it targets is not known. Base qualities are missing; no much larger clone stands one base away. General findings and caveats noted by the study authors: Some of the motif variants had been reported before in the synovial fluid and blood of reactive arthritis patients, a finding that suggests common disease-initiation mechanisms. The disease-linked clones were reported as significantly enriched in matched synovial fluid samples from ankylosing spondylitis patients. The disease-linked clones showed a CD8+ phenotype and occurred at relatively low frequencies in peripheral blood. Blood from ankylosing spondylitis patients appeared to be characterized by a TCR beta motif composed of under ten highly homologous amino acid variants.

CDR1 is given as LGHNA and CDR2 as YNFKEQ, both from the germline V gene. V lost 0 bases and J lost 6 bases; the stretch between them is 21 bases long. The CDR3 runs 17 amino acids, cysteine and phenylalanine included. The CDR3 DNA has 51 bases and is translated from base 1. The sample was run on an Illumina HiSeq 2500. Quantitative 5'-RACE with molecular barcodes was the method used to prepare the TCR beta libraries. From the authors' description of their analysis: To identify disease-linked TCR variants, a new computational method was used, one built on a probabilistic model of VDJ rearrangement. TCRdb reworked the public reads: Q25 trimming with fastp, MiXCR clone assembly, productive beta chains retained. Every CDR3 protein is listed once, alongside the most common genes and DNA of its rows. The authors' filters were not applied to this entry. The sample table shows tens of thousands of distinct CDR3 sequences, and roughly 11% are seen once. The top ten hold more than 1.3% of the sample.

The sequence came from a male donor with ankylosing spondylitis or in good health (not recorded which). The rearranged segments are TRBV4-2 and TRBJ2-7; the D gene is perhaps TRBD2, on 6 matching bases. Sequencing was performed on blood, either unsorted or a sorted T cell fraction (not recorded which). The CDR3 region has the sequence CASSQDGGDLVSAEQYF. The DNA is TGTGCCAGCAGCCAAGATGGTGGGGACTTAGTGAGCGCCGAGCAGTACTTC.